This is a list of T cell receptor beta chains from one sample in a study of blood T cells in healthy people across ages. In TCRdb, the 5' RACE reads were re-called with MiXCR into one record per CDR3 protein. Of fewer than 1 million distinct CDR3 sequences in the sample, 44% were seen once. The sequencing sample was made of blood. The receptor source for this set is a man in his 60s in good health. CDR3s include the opening cysteine and the closing phenylalanine or tryptophan. The order of the fields is CDR3 protein, CDR3 DNA, clone size, D gene, J gene, V gene. A D gene is named only where the DNA matches it firmly. Clone size, where shown, is once, few, many, or a class for clones that have expanded.

CDR3: CASSYSLSGQINEQFF
DNA: TGTGCCAGCAGTTACTCCCTCAGCGGACAAATCAATGAGCAGTTCTTC
size: few
D: -
J: TRBJ2-1
V: TRBV6-2/TRBV6-3

CDR3: CASSEDRVNTEAFF
DNA: TGTGCCAGCAGTGAGGACAGGGTGAACACTGAAGCTTTCTTT
size: few
D: TRBD1
J: TRBJ1-1
V: TRBV6-5

CDR3: CASSFRDTIYF
DNA: TGTGCCAGCAGTTTTAGAGACACCATATATTTT
size: -
D: -
J: TRBJ1-3
V: TRBV6-5

CDR3: CATSLDKYGYTF
DNA: TGTGCCACGAGCCTGGACAAGTATGGCTACACCTTC
size: -
D: -
J: TRBJ1-2
V: TRBV15

CDR3: CASRSRDRGLGETQYF
DNA: TGCGCCAGCAGGTCCCGGGACAGGGGCCTTGGAGAGACCCAGTACTTC
size: -
D: TRBD1
J: TRBJ2-5
V: TRBV5-1

CDR3: CASSFEWVAVRDEQYF
DNA: TGTGCCAGCAGCTTTGAATGGGTTGCGGTTAGGGACGAGCAGTACTTC
size: few
D: -
J: TRBJ2-7
V: TRBV12-3/TRBV12-4

CDR3: CASSPKGKSAETQNYGYTF
DNA: TGTGCCAGCAGCCCAAAGGGAAAATCTGCGGAGACCCAGAACTATGGCTACACCTTC
size: once
D: -
J: TRBJ1-2
V: TRBV3-1

CDR3: CASSEGAEETQYF
DNA: TGTGCCAGCAGTGAGGGTGCCGAAGAGACCCAGTACTTC
size: -
D: -
J: TRBJ2-5
V: TRBV2

CDR3: CASSQLDRGGDNEQLF
DNA: TGTGCCAGCAGCCAACTCGACAGGGGTGGTGACAATGAGCAGTTATTC
size: -
D: TRBD1
J: TRBJ2-1
V: TRBV3-1

CDR3: CASSYSAVAGVREETQYF
DNA: TGTGCCAGCAGTTACTCGGCGGTAGCGGGGGTTAGGGAAGAGACCCAGTACTTC
size: -
D: TRBD2
J: TRBJ2-5
V: TRBV6-5

CDR3: CAISGLVGQETQYF
DNA: TGTGCCATCAGTGGACTGGTGGGGCAAGAGACCCAGTACTTC
size: many
D: -
J: TRBJ2-5
V: TRBV10-3

CDR3: CASSLRTAQYNEQFF
DNA: TGTGCCAGCAGCCTCAGGACAGCCCAATACAATGAGCAGTTCTTC
size: few
D: -
J: TRBJ2-1
V: TRBV7-8

CDR3: CASPLGQGSTGELFF
DNA: TGTGCCAGCCCACTAGGGCAAGGAAGTACCGGGGAGCTGTTTTTT
size: -
D: -
J: TRBJ2-2
V: TRBV6-1

CDR3: CASSGASGGNYEQYF
DNA: TGCGCCAGCAGCGGAGCTAGCGGGGGCAACTACGAGCAGTACTTC
size: -
D: TRBD2
J: TRBJ2-7
V: TRBV5-1

CDR3: CSAAQAGANVLTF
DNA: TGCAGTGCTGCCCAGGCTGGGGCCAACGTCCTGACTTTC
size: -
D: -
J: TRBJ2-6
V: TRBV20-1

CDR3: CASSPGSEQFF
DNA: TGTGCCAGCAGTCCCGGGAGTGAGCAGTTCTTC
size: few
D: -
J: TRBJ2-1
V: TRBV6-2/TRBV6-3

CDR3: CASTPVSLNTEAFF
DNA: TGTGCCAGCACCCCGGTCTCCCTGAACACTGAAGCTTTCTTT
size: -
D: -
J: TRBJ1-1
V: TRBV12-3/TRBV12-4